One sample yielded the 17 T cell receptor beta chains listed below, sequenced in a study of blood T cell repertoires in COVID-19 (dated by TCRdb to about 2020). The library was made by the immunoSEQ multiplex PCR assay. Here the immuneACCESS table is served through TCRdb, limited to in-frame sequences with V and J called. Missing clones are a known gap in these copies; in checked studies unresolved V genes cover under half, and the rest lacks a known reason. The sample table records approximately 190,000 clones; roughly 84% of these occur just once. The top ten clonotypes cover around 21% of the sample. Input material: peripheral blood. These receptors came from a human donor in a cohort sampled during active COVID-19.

This chain's CDR3 is CATSRGDSRREQYV. In DNA form, the CDR3 reads TGTGCCACCAGCAGGGGGGACAGCCGTCGTGAGCAGTACGTC. The chain links TRBV15 to TRBJ2-7; 7 bases match TRBD1. Germline V gene lookup returns CDR1 LNHNV and CDR2 YYDKDF (reference sequence). The CDR3 length is 14 residues. V shed 3 bases and J 7 bases; nucleotides not matched to a gene: 9.

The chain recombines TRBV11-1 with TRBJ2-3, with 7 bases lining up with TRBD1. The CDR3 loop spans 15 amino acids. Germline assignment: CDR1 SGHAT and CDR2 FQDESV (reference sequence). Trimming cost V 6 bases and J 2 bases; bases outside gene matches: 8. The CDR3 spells CASRQDREYTDTQYF. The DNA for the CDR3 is TGTGCCAGCAGACAAGACAGGGAATACACAGATACGCAGTATTTT.

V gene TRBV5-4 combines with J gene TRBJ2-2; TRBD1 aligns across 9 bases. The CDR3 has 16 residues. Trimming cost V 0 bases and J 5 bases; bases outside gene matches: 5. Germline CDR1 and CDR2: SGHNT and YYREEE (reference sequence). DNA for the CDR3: TGTGCCAGCAGCTTGGCCAGGGACAGGGTTACCGGGGAGCTGTTTTTT. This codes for CASSLARDRVTGELFF. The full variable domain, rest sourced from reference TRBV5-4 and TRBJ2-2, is ETGVTQSPTHLIKTRGQQVTLRCSSQSGHNTVSWYQQALGQGPQFIFQYYREEENGRGNFPPRFSGLQFPNYSSELNVNALELDDSALYLCASSLARDRVTGELFFGEGSRLTVL.

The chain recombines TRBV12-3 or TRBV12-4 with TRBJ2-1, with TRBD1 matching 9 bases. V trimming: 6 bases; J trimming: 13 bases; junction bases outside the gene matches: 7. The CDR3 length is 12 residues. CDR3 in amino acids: CASRAQGARQFF. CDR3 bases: TGTGCCAGCAGGGCACAGGGGGCAAGACAGTTCTTC.

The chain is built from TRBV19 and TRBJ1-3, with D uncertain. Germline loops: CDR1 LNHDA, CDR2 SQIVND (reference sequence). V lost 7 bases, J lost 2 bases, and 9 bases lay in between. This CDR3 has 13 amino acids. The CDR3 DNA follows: TGTGCCAGTATAGCCAGCCCTGGAAACACCATATATTTT. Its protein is CASIASPGNTIYF.

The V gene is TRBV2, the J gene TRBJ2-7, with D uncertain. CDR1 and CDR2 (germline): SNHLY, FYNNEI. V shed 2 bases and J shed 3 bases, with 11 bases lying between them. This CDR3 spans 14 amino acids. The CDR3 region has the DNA TGTGCCAGCAGTGAACAGGAATACAACTACGAGCAGTACTTC. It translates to CASSEQEYNYEQYF.

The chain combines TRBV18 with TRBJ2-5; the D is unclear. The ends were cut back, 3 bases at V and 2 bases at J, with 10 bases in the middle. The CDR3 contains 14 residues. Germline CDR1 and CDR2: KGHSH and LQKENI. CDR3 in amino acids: CASSPGAQQETQYF. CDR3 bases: TGTGCCAGCTCACCCGGTGCCCAACAAGAGACCCAGTACTTC.

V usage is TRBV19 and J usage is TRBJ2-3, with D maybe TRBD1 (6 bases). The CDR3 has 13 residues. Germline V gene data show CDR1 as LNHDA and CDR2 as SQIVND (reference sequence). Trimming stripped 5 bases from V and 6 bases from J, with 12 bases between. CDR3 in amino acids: CASSFGQGDTQYF. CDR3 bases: TGTGCCAGTAGTTTCGGCCAGGGGGATACGCAGTATTTT.

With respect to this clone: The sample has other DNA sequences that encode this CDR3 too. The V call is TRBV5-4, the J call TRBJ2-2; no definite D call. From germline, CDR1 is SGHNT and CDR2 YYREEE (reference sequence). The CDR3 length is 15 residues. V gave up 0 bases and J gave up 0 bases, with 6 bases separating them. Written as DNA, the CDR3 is TGTGCCAGCAGCTTGGGACTCGCGAACACCGGGGAGCTGTTTTTT. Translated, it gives CASSLGLANTGELFF.

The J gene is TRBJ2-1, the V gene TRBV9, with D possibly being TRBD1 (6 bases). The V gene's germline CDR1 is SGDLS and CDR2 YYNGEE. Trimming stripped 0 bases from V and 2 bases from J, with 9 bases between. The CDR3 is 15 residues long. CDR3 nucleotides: TGTGCCAGCAGCGTAGCAGAGGGGGCCTACAATGAGCAGTTCTTC. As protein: CASSVAEGAYNEQFF.

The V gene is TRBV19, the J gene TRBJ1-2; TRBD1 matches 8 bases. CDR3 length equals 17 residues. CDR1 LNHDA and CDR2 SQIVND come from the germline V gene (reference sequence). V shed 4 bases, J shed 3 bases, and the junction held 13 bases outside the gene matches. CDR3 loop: CASSTPGRAGGDYGYTF. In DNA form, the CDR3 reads TGTGCCAGTAGTACCCCTGGTAGGGCAGGGGGCGACTATGGCTACACCTTC.

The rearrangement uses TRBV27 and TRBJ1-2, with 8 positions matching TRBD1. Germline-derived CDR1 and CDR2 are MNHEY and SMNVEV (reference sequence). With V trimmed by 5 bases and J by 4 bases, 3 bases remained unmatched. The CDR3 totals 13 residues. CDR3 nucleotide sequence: TGTGCCAGCAGTCAGACAGGGGCCTATGGCTACACCTTC. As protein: CASSQTGAYGYTF.

CDR3 loop: CSVQGAANEKLFF. The CDR3 DNA reads as TGCAGCGTACAGGGGGCCGCTAATGAAAAACTGTTTTTT. The chain employs TRBV29-1 and TRBJ1-4; 9 nucleotides match TRBD1. The CDR3 contains 13 residues. Trimming at V came to 6 bases and at J to 3 bases, leaving 2 bases not matched to a gene. The germline gives CDR1 SQVTM, CDR2 ANQGSEA.

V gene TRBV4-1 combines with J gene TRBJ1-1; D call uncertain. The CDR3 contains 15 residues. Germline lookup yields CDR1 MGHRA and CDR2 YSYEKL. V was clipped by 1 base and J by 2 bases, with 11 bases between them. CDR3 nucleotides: TGCGCCAGCAGCCAAGCCCCCAGCGGAAACACTGAAGCTTTCTTT. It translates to CASSQAPSGNTEAFF.

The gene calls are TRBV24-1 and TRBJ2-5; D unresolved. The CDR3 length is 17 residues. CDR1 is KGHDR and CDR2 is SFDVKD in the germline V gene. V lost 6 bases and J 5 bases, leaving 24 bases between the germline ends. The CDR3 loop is CATSTTRGPYETETQYF. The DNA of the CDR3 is TGTGCCACCAGTACCACAAGAGGCCCTTATGAGACGGAGACCCAGTACTTC.

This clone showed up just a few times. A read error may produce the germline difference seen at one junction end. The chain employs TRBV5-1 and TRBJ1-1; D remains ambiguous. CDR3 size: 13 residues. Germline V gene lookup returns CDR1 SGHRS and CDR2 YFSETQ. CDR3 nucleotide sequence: TGCGCCAGCAGCTTGGGCCAGAACCCTGAAGCTTTCTTT. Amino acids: CASSLGQNPEAFF.

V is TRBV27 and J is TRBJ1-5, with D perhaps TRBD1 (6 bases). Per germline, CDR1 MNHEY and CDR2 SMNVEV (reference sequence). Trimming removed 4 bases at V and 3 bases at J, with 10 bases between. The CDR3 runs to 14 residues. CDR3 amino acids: CASSSGQYNQPQHF. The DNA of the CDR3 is TGTGCCAGCAGTTCCGGACAGTACAATCAGCCCCAGCATTTT.